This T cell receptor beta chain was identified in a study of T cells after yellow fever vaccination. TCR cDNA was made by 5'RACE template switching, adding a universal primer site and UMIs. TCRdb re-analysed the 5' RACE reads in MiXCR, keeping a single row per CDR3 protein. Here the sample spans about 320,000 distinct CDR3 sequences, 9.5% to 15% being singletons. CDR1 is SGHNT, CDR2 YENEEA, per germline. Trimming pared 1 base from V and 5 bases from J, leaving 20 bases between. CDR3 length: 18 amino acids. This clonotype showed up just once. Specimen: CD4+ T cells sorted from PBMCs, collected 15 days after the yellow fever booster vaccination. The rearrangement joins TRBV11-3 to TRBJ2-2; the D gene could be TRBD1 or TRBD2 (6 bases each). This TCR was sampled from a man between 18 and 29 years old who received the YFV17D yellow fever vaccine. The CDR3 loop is CASSLGGWGAAETGELFF. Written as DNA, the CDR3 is TGTGCCAGCAGCTTAGGAGGCTGGGGGGCCGCGGAGACCGGGGAGCTGTTTTTT.